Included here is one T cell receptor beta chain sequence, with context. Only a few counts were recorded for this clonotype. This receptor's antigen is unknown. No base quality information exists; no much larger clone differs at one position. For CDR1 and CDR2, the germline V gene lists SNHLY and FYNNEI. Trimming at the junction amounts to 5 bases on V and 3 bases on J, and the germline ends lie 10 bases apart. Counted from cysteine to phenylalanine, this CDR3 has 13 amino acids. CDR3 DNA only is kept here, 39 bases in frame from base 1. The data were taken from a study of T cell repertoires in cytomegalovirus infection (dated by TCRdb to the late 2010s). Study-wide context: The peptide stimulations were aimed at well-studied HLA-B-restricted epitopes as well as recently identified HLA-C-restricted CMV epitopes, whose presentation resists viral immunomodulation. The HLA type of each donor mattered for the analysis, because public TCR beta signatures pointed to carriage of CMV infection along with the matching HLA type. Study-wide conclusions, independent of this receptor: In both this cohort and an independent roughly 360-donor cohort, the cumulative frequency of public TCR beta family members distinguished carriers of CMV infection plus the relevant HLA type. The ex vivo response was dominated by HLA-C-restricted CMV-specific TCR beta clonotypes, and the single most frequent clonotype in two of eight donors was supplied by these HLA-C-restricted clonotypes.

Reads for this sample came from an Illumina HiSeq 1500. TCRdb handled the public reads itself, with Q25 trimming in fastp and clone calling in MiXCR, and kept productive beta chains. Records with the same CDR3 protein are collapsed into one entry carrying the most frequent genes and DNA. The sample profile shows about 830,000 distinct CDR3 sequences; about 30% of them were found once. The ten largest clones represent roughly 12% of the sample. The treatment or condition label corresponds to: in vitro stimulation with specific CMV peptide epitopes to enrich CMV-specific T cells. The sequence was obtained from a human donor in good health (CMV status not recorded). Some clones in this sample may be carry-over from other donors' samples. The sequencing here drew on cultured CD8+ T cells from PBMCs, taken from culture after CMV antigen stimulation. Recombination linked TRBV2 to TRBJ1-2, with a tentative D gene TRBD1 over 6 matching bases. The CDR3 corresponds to CASSTRGDYGYTF. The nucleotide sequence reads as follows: TGTGCCAGCAGTACCAGGGGAGACTATGGCTACACCTTC.